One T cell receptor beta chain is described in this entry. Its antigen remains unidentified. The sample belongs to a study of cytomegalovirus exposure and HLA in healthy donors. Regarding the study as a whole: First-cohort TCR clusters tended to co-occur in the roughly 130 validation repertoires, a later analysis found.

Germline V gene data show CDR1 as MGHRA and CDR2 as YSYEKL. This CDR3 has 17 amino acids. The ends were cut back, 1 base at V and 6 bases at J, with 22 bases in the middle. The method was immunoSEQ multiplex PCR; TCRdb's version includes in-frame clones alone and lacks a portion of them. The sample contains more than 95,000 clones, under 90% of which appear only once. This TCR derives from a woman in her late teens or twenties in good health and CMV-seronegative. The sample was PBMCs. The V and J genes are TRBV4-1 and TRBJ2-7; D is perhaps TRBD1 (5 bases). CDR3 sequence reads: CASSQGIRAGLRSEQYF. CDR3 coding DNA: TGCGCCAGCAGCCAAGGGATTCGAGCAGGGTTGAGGAGCGAGCAGTACTTC.